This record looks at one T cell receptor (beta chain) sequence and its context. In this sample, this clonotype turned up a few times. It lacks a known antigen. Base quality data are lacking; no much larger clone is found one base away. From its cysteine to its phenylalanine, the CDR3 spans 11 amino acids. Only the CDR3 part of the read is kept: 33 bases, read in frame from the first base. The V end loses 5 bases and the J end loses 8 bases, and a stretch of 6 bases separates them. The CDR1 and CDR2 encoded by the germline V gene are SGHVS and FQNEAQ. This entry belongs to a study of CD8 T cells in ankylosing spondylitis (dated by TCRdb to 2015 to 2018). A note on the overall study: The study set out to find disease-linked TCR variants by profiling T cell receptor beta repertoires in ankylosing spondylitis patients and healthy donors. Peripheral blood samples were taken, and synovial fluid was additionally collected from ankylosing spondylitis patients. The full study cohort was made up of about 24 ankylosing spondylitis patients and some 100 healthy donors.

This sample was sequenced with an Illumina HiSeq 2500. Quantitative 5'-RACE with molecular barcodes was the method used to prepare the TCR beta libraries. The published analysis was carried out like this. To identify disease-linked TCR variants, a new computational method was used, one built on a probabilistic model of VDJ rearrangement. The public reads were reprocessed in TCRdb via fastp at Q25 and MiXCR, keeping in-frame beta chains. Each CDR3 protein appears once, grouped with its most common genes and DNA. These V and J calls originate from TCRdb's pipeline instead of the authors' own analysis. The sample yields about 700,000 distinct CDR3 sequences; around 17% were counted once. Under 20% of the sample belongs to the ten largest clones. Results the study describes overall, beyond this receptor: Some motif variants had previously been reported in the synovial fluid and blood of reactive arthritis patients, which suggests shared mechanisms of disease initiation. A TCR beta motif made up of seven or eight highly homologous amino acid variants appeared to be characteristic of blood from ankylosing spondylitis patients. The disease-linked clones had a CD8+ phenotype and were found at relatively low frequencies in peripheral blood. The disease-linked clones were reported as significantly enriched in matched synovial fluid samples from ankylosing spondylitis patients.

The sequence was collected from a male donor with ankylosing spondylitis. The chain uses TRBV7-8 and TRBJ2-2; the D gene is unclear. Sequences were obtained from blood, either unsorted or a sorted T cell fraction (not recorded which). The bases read TGTGCCAGCAGCCGCGGTGGGGAGCTGTTTTTT. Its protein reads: CASSRGGELFF.